Below, 26 T cell receptor beta chains from the same sample are listed, as sequenced in a study of OX40 agonist ivuxolimab in advanced cancers. The table came from immunoSEQ multiplex PCR; TCRdb's copy has only in-frame clones and leaves some out. The sample shows about 98,000 clones, approximately 93% of them seen only once. Material: CD4+ or CD8+ T cells sorted from blood, obtained in a trial of the OX40 agonist ivuxolimab. The receptors come from an adult with an advanced solid tumor such as melanoma, head and neck, liver or kidney cancer.

The chain combines TRBV29-1 with TRBJ2-2; TRBD1 matches 11 bases. V was clipped by 4 bases and J by 4 bases; unmatched bases: 5. The length of the CDR3 is 15 residues. Germline loops: CDR1 SQVTM, CDR2 ANQGSEA. The CDR3 bases are TGCAGCGTTGTGGGGGACAGGGGGAGCACCGGGGAGCTGTTTTTT. Amino acid sequence: CSVVGDRGSTGELFF.

The chain uses TRBV30 and TRBJ1-5, with D possibly TRBD1 on 5 matching bases. Germline-derived CDR1 and CDR2 are GTSNPN and SVGIG (reference sequence). The CDR3 has 13 amino acids. Deletions cut 0 bases from V and 7 bases from J, with 10 bases between. CDR3 in amino acids: CAWSVQETQPQHF. The CDR3 DNA reads TGTGCCTGGAGTGTACAGGAGACCCAGCCCCAGCATTTT.

This chain connects TRBV7-9 to TRBJ2-5, with 10 bases aligning to TRBD2. Germline V gene lookup returns CDR1 SEHNR and CDR2 FQNEAQ (reference sequence). Trimming took 3 bases from V and 1 from J; bases not matched to a gene: 11. The CDR3 is made up of 18 amino acids. The CDR3 sequence is CASSLGWEAGGLQETQYF. For the CDR3, the DNA is TGTGCCAGCAGCTTGGGTTGGGAAGCGGGGGGGCTCCAAGAGACCCAGTACTTC.

The genes are TRBV6-5 and TRBJ2-7; D not resolved. Germline V CDR1 and CDR2: MNHEY, SVGAGI. Trimming stripped 4 bases from V and 2 bases from J, with 12 bases between. This CDR3 has 14 amino acids. This CDR3 reads CASSSPGTTYEQYF. Here the CDR3 DNA reads TGTGCCAGCAGTTCCCCGGGCACTACCTACGAGCAGTACTTC.

The chain recombines TRBV5-6 with TRBJ1-1; D perhaps matches TRBD1 (6 bases). Germline CDR1 and CDR2: SGHDT and YYEEEE. The V gene lost 0 bases and the J gene lost 1 base, with 10 bases spanning the gap. This CDR3 spans 15 amino acids. The CDR3 coding sequence is TGTGCCAGCAGCTTGGCCGGGGGCACGAACACTGAAGCTTTCTTT. Translated, it gives CASSLAGGTNTEAFF.

This chain uses TRBV18 with TRBJ2-1, with D possibly being TRBD2 (6 bases). The CDR3 spans 16 residues. Trimming removed 6 bases at V and 3 bases at J, with 18 bases between. Per germline, CDR1 KGHSH and CDR2 LQKENI. The CDR3, as DNA: TGTGCCAGCTCCCACCGGAAAGGGGAGGACTACAATGAGCAGTTCTTC. Amino acid sequence: CASSHRKGEDYNEQFF. Full variable domain (outside the CDR3, taken from reference TRBV18 and TRBJ2-1): NAGVMQNPRHLVRRRGQEARLRCSPMKGHSHVYWYRQLPEEGLKFMVYLQKENIIDESGMPKERFSAEFPKEGPSILRIQQVVRGDSAAYFCASSHRKGEDYNEQFFGPGTRLTVL.

V usage is TRBV9 and J usage is TRBJ1-2; D possibly corresponds to TRBD1 (5 bases). Germline assignment: CDR1 SGDLS and CDR2 YYNGEE. CDR3 length equals 17 residues. Between the trimmed V and J ends, which lost 6 bases and 6 bases, there was a span of 27 bases. CDR3 loop: CASNPSQPGPQYDGYTF. CDR3 DNA sequence: TGTGCCAGCAACCCCTCGCAACCGGGACCTCAGTACGATGGCTACACCTTC. Supplemented by reference TRBV9 and TRBJ1-2, the full variable domain reads DSGVTQTPKHLITATGQRVTLRCSPRSGDLSVYWYQQSLDQGLQFLIQYYNGEERAKGNILERFSAQQFPDLHSELNLSSLELGDSALYFCASNPSQPGPQYDGYTFGSGTRLTVV.

The rearrangement joins TRBV7-8 to TRBJ2-5; TRBD1 matches 9 bases. CDR1 SGHVS and CDR2 FQNEAQ come from the germline V gene. This CDR3 is 15 amino acids long. J was trimmed by 3 bases and V by 5 bases; bases with no gene match: 7. The CDR3 DNA follows: TGTGCCAGCAGCCCTAGGGACAGGGTCAAAGAGACCCAGTACTTC. Translated, it gives CASSPRDRVKETQYF.

The rearrangement links TRBV28 to TRBJ1-2, with D maybe TRBD1 (5 bases). Trimming left V 2 bases short and J 8 bases short, with 9 bases between. CDR3 length: 12 residues. The V gene's germline CDR1 is MDHEN and CDR2 SYDVKM. Here the CDR3 DNA reads TGTGCCAGCAGTTTACGGCGGGGCGGCTACACCTTC. Its protein product is CASSLRRGGYTF.

This clone was seen a few times. This chain uses TRBV6-1 with TRBJ2-5, with 13 bases identical to TRBD2. Germline V CDR1 and CDR2: MNHNS, SASEGT. The CDR3 length is 15 residues. J lost 1 base, V lost 5 bases, and 1 base had no gene match. The CDR3 nucleotides are TGTGCCAGCAGTTGGACTAGCGGGGGCCAAGAGACCCAGTACTTC. Encoded protein: CASSWTSGGQETQYF.

The chain recombines TRBV19 with TRBJ1-4, with D possibly TRBD1 on 5 matching bases. The CDR3 is 16 amino acids. Per germline, CDR1 LNHDA and CDR2 SQIVND (reference sequence). The germline V and J ends were trimmed by 3 bases and 0 bases, with 11 bases remaining between them. The DNA for the CDR3 is TGTGCCAGTAGTATCTGGGGGGTTGCAACTAATGAAAAACTGTTTTTT. As protein: CASSIWGVATNEKLFF. Complete variable domain (other parts from reference TRBV19 and TRBJ1-4): DGGITQSPKYLFRKEGQNVTLSCEQNLNHDAMYWYRQDPGQGLRLIYYSQIVNDFQKGDIAEGYSVSREKKESFPLTVTSAQKNPTAFYLCASSIWGVATNEKLFFGSGTQLSVL.

This chain uses TRBV18 with TRBJ2-5; D possibly corresponds to TRBD2 (5 bases). CDR3 length equals 12 residues. Trimming cost V 3 bases and J 4 bases, with 6 bases left between them. CDR1 and CDR2 (germline): KGHSH, LQKENI. The CDR3 sequence: CASSPAGETQYF. The CDR3, as DNA: TGTGCCAGCTCACCGGCGGGAGAGACCCAGTACTTC.

The rearrangement joins TRBV4-3 to TRBJ2-1, with D maybe TRBD2 (6 bases). There are 16 residues in the CDR3. The V and J ends lost 1 base and 0 bases respectively, with 10 bases between them. Germline CDR1 is LGHNA and CDR2 is YSLEER. CDR3 DNA sequence: TGCGCCAGCAGCCAAGGGTACGGGAGCTCCTACAATGAGCAGTTCTTC. Translating it yields CASSQGYGSSYNEQFF.

Note on this clone: Other DNA sequences in this sample translate to the same CDR3. V gene TRBV6-5 combines with J gene TRBJ2-5; D is unclear. Germline lookup yields CDR1 MNHEY and CDR2 SVGAGI. There are 13 residues in the CDR3. V lost 6 bases, J lost 3 bases, and 11 bases lay in between. DNA of the CDR3: TGTGCCAGCAGGGGTACAGTCGAAGAGACCCAGTACTTC. Its translation is CASRGTVEETQYF.

The V and J genes are TRBV2 and TRBJ1-5; D not certain. The CDR3 covers 14 residues. Per germline, CDR1 SNHLY and CDR2 FYNNEI. Trimming cost V 3 bases and J 0 bases, with 6 bases left between them. CDR3 residues: CASSDSLSNQPQHF. Here the CDR3 DNA reads TGTGCCAGCAGTGACAGCCTTAGCAATCAGCCCCAGCATTTT.

The chain carries TRBV5-1 and TRBJ2-3; D not resolved. Germline CDR1 SGHRS, CDR2 YFSETQ. The CDR3 contains 12 residues. The V end was cut by 0 bases, the J end by 4 bases, with 3 bases between. The CDR3 loop reads CASSLESDTQYF. In nucleotides, the CDR3 is TGCGCCAGCAGCTTGGAATCAGATACGCAGTATTTT.

The rearrangement uses TRBV9 and TRBJ1-5, with D unresolved. Between the trimmed V and J ends, which lost 7 bases and 1 base, there was a span of 12 bases. This CDR3 region has 14 residues. Germline CDR1 and CDR2: SGDLS and YYNGEE. CDR3 protein: CASARHGSNQPQHF. In DNA, the CDR3 is TGTGCCAGCGCGAGGCATGGGAGCAATCAGCCCCAGCATTTT.

The V and J genes are TRBV19 and TRBJ1-1; possible D gene TRBD1, 5 bases. Trimming took off 9 bases at V and 6 bases at J, with 17 bases between the two ends. The CDR3 contains 13 residues. The V gene's germline CDR1 is LNHDA and CDR2 SQIVND (reference sequence). CDR3 coding DNA: TGTGCCAGCGGGGGGTTTGGGAAATCTGAAGCTTTCTTT. Translated, it gives CASGGFGKSEAFF.

The CDR3 region is CASSNYHQETQYF. The CDR3 DNA is TGTGCCAGCAGCAACTATCATCAAGAGACCCAGTACTTC. The chain combines TRBV5-4 with TRBJ2-5; D is uncertain. Germline assignment: CDR1 SGHNT and CDR2 YYREEE (reference sequence). Trimming removed 4 bases at V and 2 bases at J, with 9 bases between. The CDR3 has 13 residues.

This clone showed up just once. The V and J genes are TRBV28 and TRBJ2-1; 8 bases line up with TRBD1. The V and J ends lost 7 bases and 14 bases, in that order; junction bases with no gene match: 13. Per the germline V gene, CDR1 is MDHEN and CDR2 is SYDVKM. CDR3 length: 13 amino acids. The CDR3 coding sequence is TGTGCCAGCACCCCCGGCAGGGGGCTTAACAAGTTCTTC. Translating gives CASTPGRGLNKFF. Together with reference TRBV28 and TRBJ2-1, the CDR3 gives the full variable domain: DVKVTQSSRYLVKRTGEKVFLECVQDMDHENMFWYRQDPGLGLRLIYFSYDVKMKEKGDIPEGYSVSREKKERFSLILESASTNQTSMYLCASTPGRGLNKFFGPGTRLTVL.

The rearrangement links TRBV2 to TRBJ1-5; 9 bases agree with TRBD1. V lost 8 bases and J lost 6; bases outside the gene matches: 8. The CDR3 consists of 14 residues. Germline assignment: CDR1 SNHLY and CDR2 FYNNEI. The CDR3 DNA is TGTGCCAGCGAGCCGGGACAGGGCAGTCAGCCCCAGCATTTT. Encoded protein: CASEPGQGSQPQHF.

V is TRBV9 and J is TRBJ2-5, with unresolved D. The J call may be incorrect, as the DNA end agrees better with TRBJ2-7. The germline CDR1 and CDR2 sequences are SGDLS and YYNGEE. This CDR3 is built from 13 residues. The CDR3 sequence: CASSFEGLGEQYF. The CDR3 coding sequence is TGTGCCAGCAGCTTCGAAGGGCTCGGCGAGCAGTACTTC.

The rearrangement uses TRBV12-5 and TRBJ2-3, with TRBD2 matching over 13 bases. From germline, CDR1 is LGHNT and CDR2 FRNRAP. The CDR3 has 19 residues. With V trimmed by 5 bases and J by 0 bases, 11 bases remained unmatched. The CDR3 coding sequence is TGTGCTAGTGGTATAGGACTAGCGGGAGCCCATTTTAGCACAGATACGCAGTATTTT. Its protein is CASGIGLAGAHFSTDTQYF.

The chain employs TRBV18 and TRBJ2-3; 8 nucleotides match TRBD1. V gave up 2 bases and J gave up 4 bases; unmatched junction bases: 8. The germline CDR1 and CDR2 sequences are KGHSH and LQKENI. The CDR3 is 16 amino acids. CDR3 sequence (DNA): TGTGCCAGCTCACCAGTCTCAGGGGGCGCCTCAGATACGCAGTATTTT. Amino acid sequence: CASSPVSGGASDTQYF.

The chain employs TRBV4-2 and TRBJ2-4; TRBD2 is a possible D gene (6 bases). There are 15 residues in the CDR3. The germline V gene encodes CDR1 LGHNA and CDR2 YNFKEQ. Trimming took 4 bases from V and 1 from J, leaving 11 bases between them. In nucleotides, the CDR3 is TGTGCCAGCAGCCCTAGCGTATTGGCCAAAAACATTCAGTACTTC. Its translation: CASSPSVLAKNIQYF.

The chain links TRBV6-1 to TRBJ2-2; D may match TRBD1 or TRBD2 (5 bases each). CDR3 length equals 12 residues. With 11 bases removed from V and 6 bases from J, the gap between germline ends came to 13 bases. Per germline, CDR1 MNHNS and CDR2 SASEGT. DNA for the CDR3: TGTGCCGGAAACAGGAGGCCCGGGGAGCTGTTTTTT. Protein sequence: CAGNRRPGELFF.